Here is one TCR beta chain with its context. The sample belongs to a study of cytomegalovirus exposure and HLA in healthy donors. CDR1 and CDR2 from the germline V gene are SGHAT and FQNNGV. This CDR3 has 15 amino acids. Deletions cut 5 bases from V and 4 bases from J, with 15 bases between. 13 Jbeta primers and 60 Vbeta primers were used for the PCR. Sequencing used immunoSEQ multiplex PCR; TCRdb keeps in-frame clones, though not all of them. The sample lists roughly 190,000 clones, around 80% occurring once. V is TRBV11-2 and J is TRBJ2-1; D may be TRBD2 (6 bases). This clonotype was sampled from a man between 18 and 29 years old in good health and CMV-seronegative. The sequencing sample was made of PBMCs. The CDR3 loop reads CASSLTSRSYNEQFF. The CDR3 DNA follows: TGTGCCAGCAGCCTCACTAGCAGAAGTTACAATGAGCAGTTCTTC.